Below, 14 T cell receptor beta chains from the same sample are listed, as sequenced in a study of control samples from healthy donors and cancer patients. Using immunoSEQ multiplex PCR, the repertoire was profiled, and TCRdb retains in-frame clones only, with some absent. Among about 95,000 clones listed, around 89% were seen once. The sample taken for sequencing was blood. These TCRs come from a woman in her 70s in good health.

This clone was observed a single time. J is TRBJ1-2 and V is TRBV12-3 or TRBV12-4; D ambiguous. V lost 6 bases and J 8 bases, leaving 16 bases between the germline ends. The CDR3 is 13 amino acids. CDR3 sequence: CASRNREVEGYTF. The CDR3 DNA follows: TGTGCCAGCAGAAACCGGGAAGTAGAGGGCTACACCTTC.

This clone was detected only once. V and J are TRBV15 and TRBJ2-1; D gene uncertain. CDR1 is LNHNV, CDR2 YYDKDF, per germline (reference sequence). CDR3 size: 14 residues. V was pared by 8 bases and J by 8 bases, with 19 bases between. The CDR3 loop is CATPGRAIGHEQFF. The CDR3 nucleotides are TGTGCCACCCCCGGCCGCGCGATAGGTCATGAGCAGTTCTTC.

The chain combines TRBV10-3 with TRBJ1-4; D uncertain. This CDR3 comprises 13 residues. Germline V CDR1 and CDR2: ENHRY, SYGVKD. Trimming took off 3 bases at V and 3 bases at J, with 5 bases between the two ends. The CDR3 is CAISDRANEKLFF. The CDR3 DNA reads as TGTGCCATCAGTGATAGGGCTAATGAAAAACTGTTTTTT.

V gene TRBV5-1 combines with J gene TRBJ2-2; 8 bases map to TRBD1. Unmatched junction bases numbered 7, after V lost 4 bases and J lost 2 bases. Germline loops: CDR1 SGHRS, CDR2 YFSETQ. This CDR3 is 16 amino acids long. The CDR3, as DNA: TGCGCCAGCAGCCGTACCGGGACAGGAAACACCGGGGAGCTGTTTTTT. This sequence encodes CASSRTGTGNTGELFF.

DNA for the CDR3: TGCGCCAGCAGCAAACCATTGGGACTAGCGGGAGGTGAGCAGTTCTTC. Its translation is CASSKPLGLAGGEQFF. The J gene is TRBJ2-1, the V gene TRBV5-1; TRBD2 matches at 15 bases. CDR1 SGHRS and CDR2 YFSETQ come from the germline V gene. V dropped 4 bases and J dropped 9; count of bases not matched to a gene: 8. The CDR3 has 16 amino acids.

The CDR3 sequence: CASSEDEGSIYGYTF. CDR3 coding DNA: TGTGCCAGCAGTGAAGATGAGGGGTCCATCTATGGCTACACCTTC. The chain carries TRBV2 and TRBJ1-2; D is perhaps TRBD1 (5 bases). The CDR3 sequence is 15 residues long. Trimming removed 1 base from V and 4 bases from J, with 13 bases in between. The germline gives CDR1 SNHLY, CDR2 FYNNEI.

The rearrangement joins TRBV19 to TRBJ1-2; possibly TRBD1 for D (6 bases). The CDR3 loop spans 14 amino acids. The germline V and J ends were trimmed by 3 bases and 7 bases, with 15 bases remaining between them. Germline values: CDR1 LNHDA, CDR2 SQIVND (reference sequence). The CDR3 here is CASSIGGGSSGYTF. DNA of the CDR3: TGTGCCAGTAGTATCGGGGGCGGAAGCAGTGGCTACACCTTC.

V and J are TRBV5-1 and TRBJ1-2; the match to TRBD1 covers 8 bases. This CDR3 spans 12 amino acids. Germline V gives CDR1 SGHRS, CDR2 YFSETQ. V trimming: 4 bases; J trimming: 6 bases; junction bases outside the gene matches: 2. CDR3: CASSGQGNGYTF. DNA for the CDR3: TGCGCCAGCAGCGGACAGGGAAATGGCTACACCTTC.

This clone has just one count. V usage is TRBV11-2 and J usage is TRBJ1-4, with no clear D. From germline, CDR1 is SGHAT and CDR2 FQNNGV. CDR3 length: 15 amino acids. V gave up 3 bases and J gave up 0 bases, with 8 bases separating them. In DNA form, the CDR3 reads TGTGCCAGCAGCTTGGGCGGTGCAACTAATGAAAAACTGTTTTTT. Protein: CASSLGGATNEKLFF.

The chain combines TRBV5-4 with TRBJ2-2, with 8 bases fitting TRBD1. Germline V gene lookup returns CDR1 SGHNT and CDR2 YYREEE (reference sequence). The CDR3 consists of 15 residues. Trimming at V came to 4 bases and at J to 4 bases, leaving 6 bases not matched to a gene. CDR3 coding DNA: TGTGCCAGCAGCCCCGGACAGGGAGTCACCGGGGAGCTGTTTTTT. Translating it yields CASSPGQGVTGELFF.

J is TRBJ2-7 and V is TRBV4-1, with a possible D match to TRBD2 (7 bases). The length of the CDR3 is 15 residues. The V and J ends lost 1 base and 1 base respectively, with 11 bases between them. Germline-derived CDR1 and CDR2 are MGHRA and YSYEKL. This CDR3 reads CASSQGGGSSYEQYF. For the CDR3, the DNA is TGCGCCAGCAGCCAAGGGGGGGGCTCTTCCTACGAGCAGTACTTC.

This chain joins TRBV15 and TRBJ2-1, with 8 bases identical to TRBD2. V trimming: 3 bases; J trimming: 9 bases; junction bases outside the gene matches: 7. This CDR3 comprises 14 residues. Germline V gives CDR1 LNHNV, CDR2 YYDKDF (reference sequence). The DNA for the CDR3 is TGTGCCACCAGCAGGAGCGGGAGTGGCTCTGAGCAGTTCTTC. Translating it yields CATSRSGSGSEQFF.

J is TRBJ2-5 and V is TRBV5-4; D gene uncertain. Trimming shortened V by 3 bases and J by 3 bases, and 3 bases separated the two germline ends. Per the germline V gene, CDR1 is SGHNT and CDR2 is YYREEE (reference sequence). The CDR3 covers 11 residues. CDR3 region: CASSYEETQYF. The CDR3 DNA is TGTGCCAGCAGCTACGAAGAGACCCAGTACTTC.

This chain links TRBV7-2 with TRBJ2-7; no definite D call. The V and J ends lost 4 bases and 2 bases respectively, with 6 bases between them. The germline V gene has CDR1 SGHTA and CDR2 FQGNSA. The CDR3 covers 12 residues. CDR3 coding DNA: TGTGCCAGCAGCTCCTTCCCCTACGAGCAGTACTTC. Its translation is CASSSFPYEQYF.